This TCR beta chain was sequenced in a study of human versus mouse CDR3 diversity and MHC coevolution. The V and J ends lost 2 bases and 4 bases, in that order; junction bases with no gene match: 9. The CDR3 contains 18 residues. The germline V gene encodes CDR1 SGHTA and CDR2 FQGTGA. To note about this clone: The antigen is unknown.

This table comes from immunoSEQ multiplex PCR, and its TCRdb copy is limited to in-frame clones, with some not included. The sample lists about 60,000 clones, about 93% occurring once. General observations from the study: Humans had the largest estimated TCR beta repertoire, 1.5 million to 2 million clonotypes. Compared with mice, human CDR3s carried more deletions and insertions on average.

The sequenced sample consisted of naive CD4+ T cells from blood. Subset: CD45RO-negative CD62L-positive naive CD4 T cells. The chain carries TRBV7-3 and TRBJ2-2, with 11 bases aligning to TRBD2. The sequence was obtained from a person between 55 and 70 years old in good health. The DNA of the CDR3 is TGTGCCAGCAGCTTAGATAGCGGGAGGGCCGGTGTCACCGGGGAGCTGTTTTTT. Its protein product is CASSLDSGRAGVTGELFF.